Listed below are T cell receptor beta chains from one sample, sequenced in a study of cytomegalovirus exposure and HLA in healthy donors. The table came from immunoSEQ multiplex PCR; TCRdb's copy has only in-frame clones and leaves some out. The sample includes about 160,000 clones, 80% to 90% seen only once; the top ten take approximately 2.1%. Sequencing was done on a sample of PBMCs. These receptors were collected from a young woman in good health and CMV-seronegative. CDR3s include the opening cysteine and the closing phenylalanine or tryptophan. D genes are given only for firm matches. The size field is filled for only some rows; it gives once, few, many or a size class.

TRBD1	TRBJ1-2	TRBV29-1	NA	TGCAGCGTTGAAGGCACAGGGGAAACCTTC	CSVEGTGETF
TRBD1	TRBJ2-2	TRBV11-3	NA	TGTGCCAGCAGCCTACGCCTACAGGGGCCCGGGGAGCTGTTTTTT	CASSLRLQGPGELFF
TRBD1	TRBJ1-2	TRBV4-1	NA	TGCGCCAGCAGCCAAATGGCCGAAGCAGGGGGGTATGGCTACACCTTC	CASSQMAEAGGYGYTF
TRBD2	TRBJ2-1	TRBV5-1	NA	TGCGCCAGCAGCCCTGCGGGCGGGGGGGCGAATGAGCAGTTCTTC	CASSPAGGGANEQFF
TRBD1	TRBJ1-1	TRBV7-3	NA	TGTGCCAGCAGCTTATTAGGGACAGGGGCTGAAGCTTTCTTT	CASSLLGTGAEAFF
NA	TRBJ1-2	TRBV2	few	TGTGCCAGCACCCTCCTCTATGGCTACACCTTC	CASTLLYGYTF
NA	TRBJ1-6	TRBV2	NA	TGTGCCAGCAGTGAAGACGGGAGCGCATATTCACCCCTCCACTTT	CASSEDGSAYSPLHF
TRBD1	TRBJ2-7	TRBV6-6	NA	TGTGCCAGCAGTTACTTAGGGGGGACAGGGGAAAACGAGCAGTACTTC	CASSYLGGTGENEQYF
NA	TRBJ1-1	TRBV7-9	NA	TGTGCCAGCAGCTCAAGCAGGGCGAGGGGGGAAGCTTTCTTT	CASSSSRARGEAFF
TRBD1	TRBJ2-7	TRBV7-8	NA	TGTGCCAGCAGCCTGGACAGGGCAACCTACGAGCAGTACTTC	CASSLDRATYEQYF
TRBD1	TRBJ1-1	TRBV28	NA	TGTGCCAGCAGTATGGGGACAGCGGGGGACACTGAAGCTTTCTTT	CASSMGTAGDTEAFF
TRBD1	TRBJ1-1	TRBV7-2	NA	TGTGCCAGCAGCTTACCGACGGACAGGGGTGAAGCTTTCTTT	CASSLPTDRGEAFF
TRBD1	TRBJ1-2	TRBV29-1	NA	TGCAGCGTGCGGACAGGGGGAGAGGAGGGCTACACCTTC	CSVRTGGEEGYTF
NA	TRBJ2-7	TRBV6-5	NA	TGTGCCAGCAGTTACCGCCCTAAATACGAGCAGTACTTC	CASSYRPKYEQYF
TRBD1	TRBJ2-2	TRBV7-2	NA	TGTGCCAGCAGCTTGGACAGGTACACCGGGGAGCTGTTTTTT	CASSLDRYTGELFF
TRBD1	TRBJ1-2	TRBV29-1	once	TGCAGCGTTACCGGGACAGGGGACTATGGCTACACCTTC	CSVTGTGDYGYTF
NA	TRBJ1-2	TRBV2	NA	TGTGCCAGCATGCCCTCCAGGCCCGGTGGCTACACCTTC	CASMPSRPGGYTF
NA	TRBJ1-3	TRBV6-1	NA	TGTGCCTTCCCGGGAGAGTCCGGTGGAAACACCATATATTTT	CAFPGESGGNTIYF
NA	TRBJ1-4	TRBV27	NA	TGTGCCAGCAGTTTAAGGGGGTATAATGAAAAACTGTTTTTT	CASSLRGYNEKLFF
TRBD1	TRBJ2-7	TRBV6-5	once	TGTGCCAGCAGTCCAGGACAGGGGGCTGAGGAGCAGTACTTC	CASSPGQGAEEQYF
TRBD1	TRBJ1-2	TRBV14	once	TGTGCCAGCAGCCAAGAGTTAGGGGGCGCCGATGGCTACACCTTC	CASSQELGGADGYTF
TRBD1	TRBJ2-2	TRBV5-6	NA	TGTGCCAGCAGCTTGGACAGGGGCCAGGTTGGGCTGTTTTTT	CASSLDRGQVGLFF
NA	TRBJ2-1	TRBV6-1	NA	TGTGCCAGCAGTGAAATCAAGTTGAGGGGGGGATCTAATGAGCAGTTCTTC	CASSEIKLRGGSNEQFF
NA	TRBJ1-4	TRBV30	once	TGTGCCTGGAGCAGAGGGGGGGATGAAAAACTGTTTTTT	CAWSRGGDEKLFF
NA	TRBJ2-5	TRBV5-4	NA	TGTGCCAGCAGCTTACCGGGGTTAGAGACCCAGTACTTC	CASSLPGLETQYF
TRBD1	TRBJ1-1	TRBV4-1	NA	TGCGCCAGCAGCGGAGGGACAGGGGGCACTGAAGCTTTCTTT	CASSGGTGGTEAFF
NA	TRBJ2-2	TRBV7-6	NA	TGTGCCAGCAGCTTAGGGCCAGGGGAGCTGTTTTTT	CASSLGPGELFF
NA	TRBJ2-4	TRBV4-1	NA	TGCGCCAGCAGCCAAGATCTTGACAGTATAGCCAAAAACATTCAGTACTTC	CASSQDLDSIAKNIQYF
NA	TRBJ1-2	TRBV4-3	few	TGCGCCAGCAGCCAAGATCGACAGTTTTATGGCTACACCTTC	CASSQDRQFYGYTF